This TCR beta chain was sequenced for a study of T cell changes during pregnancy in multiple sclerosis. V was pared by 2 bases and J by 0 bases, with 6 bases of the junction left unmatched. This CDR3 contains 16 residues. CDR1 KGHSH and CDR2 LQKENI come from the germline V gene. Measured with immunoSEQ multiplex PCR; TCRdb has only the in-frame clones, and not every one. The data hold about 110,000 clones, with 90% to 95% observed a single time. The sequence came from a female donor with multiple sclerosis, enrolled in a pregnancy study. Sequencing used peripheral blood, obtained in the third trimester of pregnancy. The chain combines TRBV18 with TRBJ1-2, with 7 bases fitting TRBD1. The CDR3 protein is CASSPSGQHTNYGYTF. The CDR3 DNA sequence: TGTGCCAGCTCACCATCGGGACAGCATACTAACTATGGCTACACCTTC.